Presented here are 24 T cell receptor beta chains from one specimen sequenced in a study of neurological immune-mediated disorders. MiXCR, applied by TCRdb to the 5' RACE reads, yields one record per CDR3 protein. The data hold 27,000 or so distinct CDR3 sequences, with around 14% observed a single time. Sample: PBMCs. The origin of the receptors is a man between 65 and 80 years old in good health.

This clonotype was seen many times. The gene calls are TRBV20-1 and TRBJ1-1, with 8 bases aligning to TRBD1. CDR3 length equals 15 residues. V lost 6 bases and J lost 0; bases outside the gene matches: 9. Germline CDR1 DFQATT, CDR2 SNEGSKA (reference sequence). The CDR3 protein is CSAWENRGMNTEAFF. Here the CDR3 DNA reads TGCAGTGCATGGGAAAACAGGGGGATGAACACTGAAGCTTTCTTT.

This chain links TRBV2 with TRBJ2-2; no firm D call. V shed 5 bases and J shed 3 bases, with 7 bases lying between them. The CDR3 extends over 13 amino acids. The germline V gene encodes CDR1 SNHLY and CDR2 FYNNEI. The CDR3 DNA reads TGTGCCAGCAGTTACACAGACACCGGGGAGCTGTTTTTT. As protein: CASSYTDTGELFF. Combining the CDR3 with reference TRBV2 and TRBJ2-2 gives the whole variable domain EPEVTQTPSHQVTQMGQEVILRCVPISNHLYFYWYRQILGQKVEFLVSFYNNEISEKSEIFDDQFSVERPDGSNFTLKIRSTKLEDSAMYFCASSYTDTGELFFGEGSRLTVL.

In its sample, this clonotype was seen many times. This chain uses TRBV5-1 with TRBJ2-6; 7 bases are shared with TRBD1. The V gene end was trimmed by 6 bases and the J gene end by 0 bases; junction bases not matched to a gene: 3. Germline lookup yields CDR1 SGHRS and CDR2 YFSETQ. This CDR3 contains 15 residues. CDR3 DNA: TGCGCCAGCAAAGACAGGGACTCTGGGGCCAACGTCCTGACTTTC. It encodes CASKDRDSGANVLTF.

In its sample, this clonotype was seen many times. The DNA of the CDR3 is TGCGCCAGCAGGTTAGACTCGTCGGATACGCAGTATTTT. It codes for CASRLDSSDTQYF. This sequence joins TRBV5-1 and TRBJ2-3; D gene unclear. The CDR3 runs to 13 residues. Germline V gene sequence: CDR1 SGHRS, CDR2 YFSETQ. Trimming removed 5 bases at V and 6 bases at J, with 13 bases between.

This clonotype has ten or more counts. In nucleotides, the CDR3 is TGTGCCAGCAGCTTGGGGACAGGGGAGCGCAATGAGCAGTTCTTC. Its protein is CASSLGTGERNEQFF. V is TRBV5-8 and J is TRBJ2-1, with TRBD1 matching 9 bases. The germline CDR1 and CDR2 sequences are SGHTS and YDEGEE. The CDR3 consists of 15 residues. V lost 0 bases to trimming and J lost 6 bases; unmatched junction nucleotides: 4.

At least ten counts were recorded for this clonotype. V usage is TRBV6-2 or TRBV6-3 and J usage is TRBJ2-2; 12 bases are shared with TRBD1. The CDR3 loop spans 18 amino acids. Trimming removed 6 bases from V and 7 bases from J; junction bases left unmatched: 15. The V gene's germline CDR1 is MNHEY and CDR2 SVGEGT. CDR3 in amino acids: CASRTTPGQGAWGGELFF. CDR3 nucleotide sequence: TGTGCCAGCAGAACCACCCCGGGACAGGGGGCTTGGGGCGGGGAGCTGTTTTTT.

This clonotype was observed many times. The chain is built from TRBV10-3 and TRBJ1-1, with D possibly being TRBD1 (6 bases). CDR1 is ENHRY, CDR2 SYGVKD, per germline. Trimming shortened V by 6 bases and J by 0 bases, and 20 bases separated the two germline ends. CDR3 length: 17 residues. The CDR3 DNA reads TGTGCCATCAGATTAACCGGGACAAATAATATGAACACTGAAGCTTTCTTT. This sequence encodes CAIRLTGTNNMNTEAFF.

The CDR3 region has the DNA TGCAGTGCTAGTTGGGGGCAGGGAGAGACCCAGTACTTC. The encoded protein is CSASWGQGETQYF. The chain is built from TRBV20-1 and TRBJ2-5, with D perhaps matching TRBD1 (6 bases). CDR1 is DFQATT, CDR2 SNEGSKA, per germline (reference sequence). The CDR3 length is 13 residues. Trimming stripped 3 bases from V and 4 bases from J, with 12 bases between.

This clonotype has ten or more counts. V is TRBV12-3 or TRBV12-4 and J is TRBJ1-2; perhaps TRBD1 as D (5 bases). Trimming took 6 bases from V and 3 from J, leaving 23 bases between them. The CDR3 consists of 17 residues. Here the CDR3 DNA reads TGTGCCAGCAGCCGTTGGAGGGGAGGTATAGGAGACTATGGCTACACCTTC. Encoded protein: CASSRWRGGIGDYGYTF.

This clonotype was detected many times. The CDR3 region is CASSQPVGTGELFF. CDR3 nucleotides: TGTGCCAGCAGCCAACCGGTGGGGACCGGGGAGCTGTTTTTT. The chain couples TRBV11-2 to TRBJ2-2, with D hard to call. Between the trimmed V and J ends, which lost 5 bases and 5 bases, there was a span of 12 bases. CDR3 size: 14 residues. CDR1 is SGHAT and CDR2 is FQNNGV in the germline V gene.

Many counts were recorded for this clonotype. V usage is TRBV28 and J usage is TRBJ2-7, with a possible D match to TRBD2 (6 bases). V lost 6 bases to trimming and J lost 5 bases, with 23 bases between them. Germline V lookup: CDR1 MDHEN, CDR2 SYDVKM. CDR3 size: 16 residues. The CDR3 loop reads CASSLWPPEGGDEQYF. Written as DNA, the CDR3 is TGTGCCAGCAGCCTATGGCCCCCCGAGGGAGGCGACGAGCAGTACTTC.

This clonotype was detected ten times or more. The V gene is TRBV5-1, the J gene TRBJ2-1; a weak D match, TRBD1 (6 bases). The CDR3 runs to 14 residues. Germline assignment: CDR1 SGHRS and CDR2 YFSETQ. V lost 0 bases and J lost 6, with 10 bases in between. CDR3 residues: CASSLGGPTNEQFF. DNA for the CDR3: TGCGCCAGCAGCTTGGGGGGGCCAACCAATGAGCAGTTCTTC.

This clonotype was observed at least ten times. The chain combines TRBV28 with TRBJ2-1; 11 bases fit TRBD2. Germline-derived CDR1 and CDR2 are MDHEN and SYDVKM. The J segment lost 8 bases and the V segment lost 6 bases, leaving 9 bases of the junction unmatched. The CDR3 has 15 residues. The CDR3 region is CASSHRLAGRDEQFF. The CDR3 nucleotides read TGTGCCAGCAGCCACCGACTAGCGGGGAGGGATGAGCAGTTCTTC.

This chain joins TRBV7-2 and TRBJ1-3; possible D gene TRBD1, 5 bases. V was clipped by 3 bases and J by 0 bases, with 9 bases between them. The CDR3 is made up of 15 amino acids. The germline V gene has CDR1 SGHTA and CDR2 FQGNSA. This CDR3 reads CASSFQGTSGNTIYF. CDR3 DNA sequence: TGTGCCAGCAGCTTCCAGGGTACCTCTGGAAACACCATATATTTT.

This clonotype appeared a few times. This sequence joins TRBV6-2 or TRBV6-3 and TRBJ2-4, with unresolved D. This CDR3 is 14 amino acids long. The germline gives CDR1 MNHEY, CDR2 SVGEGT. V was cut by 8 bases and J by 1 base, with 12 bases left in between. CDR3 nucleotide sequence: TGTGCCAGCGCTTACTCGACCGCCAAAAACATTCAGTACTTC. This gives the protein CASAYSTAKNIQYF.

This clonotype was observed at least ten times. The chain links TRBV4-3 to TRBJ2-5, with a tentative D call TRBD1 (6 bases). This CDR3 contains 15 residues. The germline CDR1 and CDR2 sequences are LGHNA and YSLEER. The germline V and J ends were trimmed by 1 base and 4 bases, with 13 bases remaining between them. CDR3 loop: CASSQAGTQRETQYF. In nucleotides, the CDR3 is TGCGCCAGCAGCCAAGCTGGGACACAGAGAGAGACCCAGTACTTC.

CDR3 nucleotides: TGTGCCAGCAGCCATCAAGGGCGGGACAGGAGCACCGGGGAGCTGTTTTTT. The encoded protein is CASSHQGRDRSTGELFF. This rearrangement joins TRBV5-6 to TRBJ2-2, with 8 bases lining up with TRBD1. This CDR3 is 17 amino acids long. Germline CDR1 is SGHDT and CDR2 is YYEEEE. With V trimmed by 4 bases and J by 4 bases, 12 bases remained unmatched.

This clonotype was recorded many times. The chain combines TRBV5-1 with TRBJ2-7; D is perhaps TRBD1 (5 bases). The germline V gene encodes CDR1 SGHRS and CDR2 YFSETQ. Trimming took off 2 bases at V and 3 bases at J, with 18 bases between the two ends. This CDR3 is 16 amino acids long. The CDR3 spells CASSLAPQGRVYEQYF. CDR3 nucleotides: TGCGCCAGCAGCTTAGCCCCCCAGGGTAGAGTCTACGAGCAGTACTTC. The whole variable domain, filled in from reference TRBV5-1 and TRBJ2-7, reads KAGVTQTPRYLIKTRGQQVTLSCSPISGHRSVSWYQQTPGQGLQFLFEYFSETQRNKGNFPGRFSGRQFSNSRSEMNVSTLELGDSALYLCASSLAPQGRVYEQYFGPGTRLTVT.

This clonotype was picked up one time. Possible read error: a much larger clone is one base away. The chain has TRBV2 and TRBJ1-6; D gene unclear. The germline V gene has CDR1 SNHLY and CDR2 FYNNEI. The V and J ends lost 6 bases and 14 bases respectively, with 11 bases between them. This CDR3 spans 11 amino acids. The CDR3, as DNA: TGTGCCAGCAGCATACAGTTAGCCCTCCACTTT. Protein: CASSIQLALHF. The full variable domain, its missing parts supplied by reference TRBV2 and TRBJ1-6, is EPEVTQTPSHQVTQMGQEVILRCVPISNHLYFYWYRQILGQKVEFLVSFYNNEISEKSEIFDDQFSVERPDGSNFTLKIRSTKLEDSAMYFCASSIQLALHFGNGTRLTVT.

The chain carries TRBV20-1 and TRBJ2-4; 9 positions agree with TRBD1. CDR3 size: 16 residues. Germline CDR1 and CDR2: DFQATT and SNEGSKA (reference sequence). The J segment lost 6 bases and the V segment lost 5 bases, leaving 14 bases of the junction unmatched. CDR3 sequence reads: CSAVQGARDWGNIQYF. In DNA, the CDR3 is TGCAGTGCTGTACAGGGGGCGAGAGATTGGGGAAACATTCAGTACTTC.

This clonotype has at least ten counts. This CDR3 fails to terminate in the conserved phenylalanine or tryptophan, so it likely reflects a read error. No DNA is shown, since the ends of the CDR3 on it are uncertain; the CDR3 is the one TCRdb lists. This rearrangement joins TRBV4-2 to TRBJ2-5; TRBD1, the table's D call, was not compared with the DNA. The CDR3 contains 14 residues when both ends are counted. CDR1 is LGHNA, CDR2 YNFKEQ, per germline. The CDR3 sequence: CASSQDRPGGPLTV.

This clonotype has a count of ten or more. The DNA of the CDR3 is TGTGCCAGCAGCTTAACTAGCGGGGGGGCTCAGTTCTTC. Protein product: CASSLTSGGAQFF. The chain is built from TRBV7-8 and TRBJ2-1, with 13 positions matching TRBD2. CDR1 SGHVS and CDR2 FQNEAQ come from the germline V gene. Trimming took 2 bases from V and 13 from J; bases not matched to a gene: 2. The CDR3 runs to 13 residues. The full variable domain, completed using reference TRBV7-8 and TRBJ2-1, is GAGVSQSPRYKVAKRGQDVALRCDPISGHVSLFWYQQALGQGPEFLTYFQNEAQLDKSGLPSDRFFAERPEGSVSTLKIQRTQQEDSAVYLCASSLTSGGAQFFGPGTRLTVL.

There are many counts of this clonotype. The genes are TRBV11-2 and TRBJ2-1; 7 bases fit TRBD2. CDR1 is SGHAT, CDR2 FQNNGV, per germline. Losses at the gene ends were 5 bases for V and 0 bases for J; bases not matched to a gene: 13. The CDR3 is 18 amino acids. Here the CDR3 reads CASSVKFAGESSYNEQFF. The CDR3 region has the DNA TGTGCCAGCAGCGTCAAATTTGCGGGGGAAAGCTCCTACAATGAGCAGTTCTTC.

The table lists this clonotype with many counts. The V call is TRBV12-3 or TRBV12-4, the J call TRBJ2-7; the match to TRBD1 covers 9 bases. The CDR3 spans 14 residues. Trimming cost V 5 bases and J 5 bases; bases outside gene matches: 7. Written as DNA, the CDR3 is TGTGCCAGCAGTACCGGGACAGGGCGTAACGAGCAGTACTTC. It encodes CASSTGTGRNEQYF.